This is a list of T cell receptor beta chains from one sample in a study of neoadjuvant anti-PD-1 for oral cavity cancer. Some clones are missing from TCRdb's copy, which holds only in-frame ones; the method was immunoSEQ multiplex PCR. The sample carries 35,000 to 40,000 clones, 35% to 40% recorded once. This specimen consisted of tumor tissue, obtained after nivolumab (anti-PD-1) treatment. The receptor source for this set is a person aged 35-79 years with oral cavity squamous cell carcinoma. Each CDR3 is given with its conserved first and last residue. A D gene is named only where the DNA matches it firmly. Size is omitted from some rows. Given values are once, few, many or a class for expanded clones.

d_gene: TRBD1; abundance: medium-sized; v_gene: TRBV5-4; j_gene: TRBJ2-3; CDR3nt: TGTGCCAGCAGCTTGGACAGTGGGACAGGGACAGATACGCAGTATTTT; CDR3aa: CASSLDSGTGTDTQYF
d_gene: NA; abundance: NA; v_gene: TRBV5-1; j_gene: TRBJ1-2; CDR3nt: TGCGCCAGCAGCTTGTTACAGGGACGTGGGTATGGCTACACCTTC; CDR3aa: CASSLLQGRGYGYTF
d_gene: TRBD1; abundance: many; v_gene: TRBV11-2; j_gene: TRBJ2-6; CDR3nt: TGTGCCAGCAGCATTACAGGGGCCGGGGCCAACGTCCTGACTTTC; CDR3aa: CASSITGAGANVLTF
d_gene: NA; abundance: NA; v_gene: TRBV28; j_gene: TRBJ1-5; CDR3nt: TGTGCCAGCAGTCATCGCGTTTGGGCGAGCGGCGGTCAGCCCCAGCATTTT; CDR3aa: CASSHRVWASGGQPQHF
d_gene: TRBD1; abundance: many; v_gene: TRBV11-3; j_gene: TRBJ1-3; CDR3nt: TGTGCCAGCAGCTTGACAGGGGTTGGAAACACCATATATTTT; CDR3aa: CASSLTGVGNTIYF
d_gene: NA; abundance: NA; v_gene: TRBV9; j_gene: TRBJ2-5; CDR3nt: TGTGCCAGCAGCGTAACGGATCGGGAGACCCAGTACTTC; CDR3aa: CASSVTDRETQYF
d_gene: NA; abundance: NA; v_gene: TRBV7-6; j_gene: TRBJ2-1; CDR3nt: TGTGCCAGCAGCTTAGCGCAAAGGGCGTGGGATGGGCAGTTCTTC; CDR3aa: CASSLAQRAWDGQFF
d_gene: TRBD1; abundance: NA; v_gene: TRBV27; j_gene: TRBJ2-3; CDR3nt: TGTGCCAGCAGTGGACAGGGAGACACGCAGTATTTT; CDR3aa: CASSGQGDTQYF
d_gene: TRBD1; abundance: few; v_gene: TRBV10-3; j_gene: TRBJ2-7; CDR3nt: TGTGCCACCCGACAGGGCGAGGGGTACGAGCAGTACTTC; CDR3aa: CATRQGEGYEQYF
d_gene: NA; abundance: few; v_gene: TRBV7-9; j_gene: TRBJ2-7; CDR3nt: TGTGCCAGCAGCCCCGGAGGGGGGGGACTCCACGAGCAGTACTTC; CDR3aa: CASSPGGGGLHEQYF
d_gene: NA; abundance: NA; v_gene: TRBV6-1; j_gene: TRBJ1-4; CDR3nt: TGTGCCAGCATCCTCGGCGGGTCTAATGAAAAACTGTTTTTT; CDR3aa: CASILGGSNEKLFF
d_gene: NA; abundance: NA; v_gene: TRBV6-5; j_gene: TRBJ2-5; CDR3nt: TGTGCCAGCAGTCAATACAGTCACCAAGAGACCCAGTACTTC; CDR3aa: CASSQYSHQETQYF
d_gene: NA; abundance: NA; v_gene: TRBV7-2; j_gene: TRBJ1-3; CDR3nt: TGTGCCAGCAGCCGGGACGGTGGGCTCTCTGGAAACACCATATATTTT; CDR3aa: CASSRDGGLSGNTIYF
d_gene: NA; abundance: NA; v_gene: TRBV7-8; j_gene: TRBJ2-7; CDR3nt: TGTGCCAGCAGCTTGGGGGGCTACCTTTATGTCGAGCAGTACTTC; CDR3aa: CASSLGGYLYVEQYF
d_gene: NA; abundance: NA; v_gene: TRBV5-1; j_gene: TRBJ2-1; CDR3nt: TGCGCCAGCAGCTTGTTCCTCTCCTACAATGAGCAGTTCTTC; CDR3aa: CASSLFLSYNEQFF
d_gene: NA; abundance: NA; v_gene: TRBV5-1; j_gene: TRBJ2-1; CDR3nt: TGCGCCAGCAGCTTGGTGGGGGACACAGGGAATGAGCAGTTCTTC; CDR3aa: CASSLVGDTGNEQFF
d_gene: NA; abundance: NA; v_gene: TRBV4-1; j_gene: TRBJ1-2; CDR3nt: TGCGCCAGCAGCCAAGGGGGACTGCGTGACAGGCTGCCGACTAACTATGGCTACACCTTC; CDR3aa: CASSQGGLRDRLPTNYGYTF
d_gene: TRBD2; abundance: NA; v_gene: TRBV6-5; j_gene: TRBJ2-7; CDR3nt: TGTGCCAGCAAAGGCGGGGGGATCTTGTACGAGCAGTACTTC; CDR3aa: CASKGGGILYEQYF
d_gene: TRBD1; abundance: few; v_gene: TRBV27; j_gene: TRBJ1-6; CDR3nt: TGTGCCAGCAGTTCCTGGACAGGGAGCTCCTATAATTCACCCCTCCACTTT; CDR3aa: CASSSWTGSSYNSPLHF
d_gene: NA; abundance: few; v_gene: TRBV21-1; j_gene: TRBJ2-5; CDR3nt: TGTGCCAGCAGCAAATTTCCAGGGGACCAAGAGACCCAGTACTTC; CDR3aa: CASSKFPGDQETQYF
d_gene: TRBD2; abundance: NA; v_gene: TRBV5-6; j_gene: TRBJ2-7; CDR3nt: TGTGCCAGCAGCCCGGGACTAGCGCCCTCCTACGAGCAGTACTTC; CDR3aa: CASSPGLAPSYEQYF
d_gene: NA; abundance: NA; v_gene: TRBV27; j_gene: TRBJ1-1; CDR3nt: TGTGCCAGCAGATCCTACACTGAAGCTTTCTTT; CDR3aa: CASRSYTEAFF
d_gene: TRBD1; abundance: NA; v_gene: TRBV5-1; j_gene: TRBJ1-1; CDR3nt: TGCGCCAGCAGCCCAAGACAGGGGTCGGGCACTGAAGCTTTCTTT; CDR3aa: CASSPRQGSGTEAFF
d_gene: NA; abundance: NA; v_gene: TRBV5-1; j_gene: TRBJ1-1; CDR3nt: TGCGCCAGCAGCTTGGCACAAAAGAACACTGAAGCTTTCTTT; CDR3aa: CASSLAQKNTEAFF
d_gene: TRBD1; abundance: many; v_gene: TRBV19; j_gene: TRBJ2-3; CDR3nt: TGTGCCAGTAGGACGGGACAGGGGGCCACAGATACGCAGTATTTT; CDR3aa: CASRTGQGATDTQYF
d_gene: NA; abundance: few; v_gene: TRBV7-2; j_gene: TRBJ2-5; CDR3nt: TGTGCCAGCAGCTCATACCAAGAGACCCAGTACTTC; CDR3aa: CASSSYQETQYF
d_gene: NA; abundance: NA; v_gene: TRBV7-3; j_gene: TRBJ1-6; CDR3nt: TGTGCCAGCAGGGTTGGCGGCAATTCACCCCTCCACTTT; CDR3aa: CASRVGGNSPLHF
d_gene: TRBD1; abundance: NA; v_gene: TRBV6-1; j_gene: TRBJ1-4; CDR3nt: TGTGCCAGCAGTGAACTCGGGACAGGGGGCACGCGGGATGAAAAACTGTTTTTT; CDR3aa: CASSELGTGGTRDEKLFF
d_gene: NA; abundance: NA; v_gene: TRBV27; j_gene: TRBJ1-1; CDR3nt: TGTGCCAGCAGTTTAATGCCGGGCCGGGGGGCTTTCTTT; CDR3aa: CASSLMPGRGAFF
d_gene: NA; abundance: few; v_gene: TRBV6-5; j_gene: TRBJ2-1; CDR3nt: TGTGCCAGCAGCCCGCGGTCCGGGAGAGGCGGTGAGCAGTTCTTC; CDR3aa: CASSPRSGRGGEQFF
d_gene: NA; abundance: few; v_gene: TRBV27; j_gene: TRBJ2-6; CDR3nt: TGTGCCAGCAGCCCAAGGTACAGCTTTTCTGGGGCCAACGTCCTGACTTTC; CDR3aa: CASSPRYSFSGANVLTF
d_gene: NA; abundance: NA; v_gene: TRBV11-2; j_gene: TRBJ2-2; CDR3nt: TGTGCCAGCAGGACTGGGACACTGAACACCGGGGAGCTGTTTTTT; CDR3aa: CASRTGTLNTGELFF
d_gene: NA; abundance: NA; v_gene: TRBV30; j_gene: TRBJ2-5; CDR3nt: TGTGCCTGGAGTGTAAGGCACACTCAAGAGACCCAGTACTTC; CDR3aa: CAWSVRHTQETQYF
d_gene: NA; abundance: NA; v_gene: TRBV7-9; j_gene: TRBJ1-2; CDR3nt: TGTGCCAGCAGCACCCGGGGCGGGGTGGTATCGGATGGCTACACCTTC; CDR3aa: CASSTRGGVVSDGYTF
d_gene: NA; abundance: NA; v_gene: TRBV7-3; j_gene: TRBJ2-3; CDR3nt: TGTGCCAGCAGCTTATCAGTAGGGGTTACAGATACGCAGTATTTT; CDR3aa: CASSLSVGVTDTQYF
d_gene: NA; abundance: NA; v_gene: TRBV5-4; j_gene: TRBJ2-3; CDR3nt: TGTGCCAGCAGCTTCTCTGGAGCAGATACGCAGTATTTT; CDR3aa: CASSFSGADTQYF
d_gene: NA; abundance: few; v_gene: TRBV7-9; j_gene: TRBJ2-7; CDR3nt: TGTGCCAGCAGCTTTTCAGGGATCCCCACCTACGAGCAGTACTTC; CDR3aa: CASSFSGIPTYEQYF
d_gene: TRBD1; abundance: few; v_gene: TRBV2; j_gene: TRBJ2-7; CDR3nt: TGTGCCAGCAGTGAAGGACAGGGGGCGGGCTACGAGCAGTACTTC; CDR3aa: CASSEGQGAGYEQYF
d_gene: NA; abundance: once; v_gene: TRBV9; j_gene: TRBJ2-2; CDR3nt: TGTGCCAGCAGCGTAGTATCAGGGAGCGGGGAGCTGTTTTTT; CDR3aa: CASSVVSGSGELFF
d_gene: NA; abundance: NA; v_gene: TRBV29-1; j_gene: TRBJ1-2; CDR3nt: TGCAGCGTTAGTGACAGGTTTCGGGGTGGCTACACCTTC; CDR3aa: CSVSDRFRGGYTF
d_gene: TRBD1; abundance: NA; v_gene: TRBV5-1; j_gene: TRBJ1-2; CDR3nt: TGCGCCAGCAGCATCGACAGGGGTAATGGCTACACCTTC; CDR3aa: CASSIDRGNGYTF
d_gene: NA; abundance: few; v_gene: TRBV6-6; j_gene: TRBJ2-1; CDR3nt: TGTGCCAGCAGCCCCGATTACAATGAGCAGTTCTTC; CDR3aa: CASSPDYNEQFF
d_gene: NA; abundance: NA; v_gene: TRBV19; j_gene: TRBJ1-2; CDR3nt: TGTGCCAGTACCCCCGGGGGGGGGAACTATGGCTACACCTTC; CDR3aa: CASTPGGGNYGYTF
d_gene: NA; abundance: many; v_gene: TRBV19; j_gene: TRBJ1-6; CDR3nt: TGTGCCAGTAAGAGACAGGCCAATTCACCCCTCCACTTT; CDR3aa: CASKRQANSPLHF
d_gene: NA; abundance: NA; v_gene: TRBV7-2; j_gene: TRBJ2-7; CDR3nt: TGTGCCAGCAGCCAAGAGACAGCCGAGCAGTACTTC; CDR3aa: CASSQETAEQYF
d_gene: NA; abundance: few; v_gene: TRBV7-9; j_gene: TRBJ1-2; CDR3nt: TGTGCCAGCAGCTTATCCGCTTCTCAGGGGCTTGGCTACACCTTC; CDR3aa: CASSLSASQGLGYTF
d_gene: NA; abundance: NA; v_gene: TRBV21-1; j_gene: TRBJ1-5; CDR3nt: TGTGCCAGCAGCAAAGCGAGGACGACGAACAGCAATCAGCCCCAGCATTTT; CDR3aa: CASSKARTTNSNQPQHF
d_gene: NA; abundance: few; v_gene: TRBV2; j_gene: TRBJ2-1; CDR3nt: TGTGCCAGCAGTGAGGGAGGGGGCGGAGTGTGGCAGTTCTTC; CDR3aa: CASSEGGGGVWQFF
d_gene: NA; abundance: NA; v_gene: TRBV28; j_gene: TRBJ1-2; CDR3nt: TGTGCCAGCAGTTTCCCTAGTAAGGGAGGCGGCGGTGGCTACACCTTC; CDR3aa: CASSFPSKGGGGGYTF
d_gene: NA; abundance: many; v_gene: TRBV6-5; j_gene: TRBJ1-1; CDR3nt: TGTGCCAGCAGGAGACAGGTGGACACTGAAGCTTTCTTT; CDR3aa: CASRRQVDTEAFF
d_gene: NA; abundance: NA; v_gene: TRBV30; j_gene: TRBJ1-2; CDR3nt: TGTGCCTGGAGTGGCCAGGGCTTCTATGGCTACACCTTC; CDR3aa: CAWSGQGFYGYTF
d_gene: NA; abundance: NA; v_gene: TRBV4-1; j_gene: TRBJ1-3; CDR3nt: TGCGCCAGCAGCCTCGAGGGGGACTTGGGAAACACCATATATTTT; CDR3aa: CASSLEGDLGNTIYF
d_gene: TRBD1; abundance: NA; v_gene: TRBV27; j_gene: TRBJ2-7; CDR3nt: TGTGCCAACTCGGACAGGGGGATACCCTTGAGCTCCTACGAGCAGTACTTC; CDR3aa: CANSDRGIPLSSYEQYF
d_gene: NA; abundance: NA; v_gene: TRBV30; j_gene: TRBJ2-7; CDR3nt: TGTGCCTGGAGTGTATTCACAGGCGGCGAGCAGTACTTC; CDR3aa: CAWSVFTGGEQYF
d_gene: NA; abundance: once; v_gene: TRBV11-2; j_gene: TRBJ2-7; CDR3nt: TGTGCCAGCAGCTTCAGCGAGTCCGAGCAGTACTTC; CDR3aa: CASSFSESEQYF